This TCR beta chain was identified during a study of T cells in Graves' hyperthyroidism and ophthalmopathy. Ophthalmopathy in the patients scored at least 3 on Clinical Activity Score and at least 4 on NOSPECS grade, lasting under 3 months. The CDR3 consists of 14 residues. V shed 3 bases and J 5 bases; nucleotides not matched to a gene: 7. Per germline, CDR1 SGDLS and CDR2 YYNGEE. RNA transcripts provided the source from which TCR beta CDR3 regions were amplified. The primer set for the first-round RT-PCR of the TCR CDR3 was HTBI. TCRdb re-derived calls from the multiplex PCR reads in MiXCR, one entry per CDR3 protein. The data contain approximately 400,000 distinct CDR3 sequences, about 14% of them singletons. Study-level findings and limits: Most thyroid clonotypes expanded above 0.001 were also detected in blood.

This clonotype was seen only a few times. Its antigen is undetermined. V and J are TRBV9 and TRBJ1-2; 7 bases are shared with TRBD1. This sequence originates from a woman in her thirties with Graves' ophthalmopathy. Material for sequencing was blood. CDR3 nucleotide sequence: TGTGCCAGCAGCGCCGACAGGGAGCATTATGGCTACACCTTC. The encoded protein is CASSADREHYGYTF.